This TCR beta chain originates from a study of T cell responses to AZD1222 COVID-19 vaccine. As regards this clone: Its antigen is not known.

This CDR3 has 14 amino acids. The V and J ends lost 7 bases and 2 bases respectively, with 9 bases between them. Germline V gene sequence: CDR1 SNHLY, CDR2 FYNNEI. Measured with immunoSEQ multiplex PCR; TCRdb has only the in-frame clones, and not every one. The table has some 140,000 clones, 80% to 95% seen once. Study findings and constraints: White British people made up most donors, females outnumbered males, and clonal diversity was possibly underestimated. In all cases, repertoires were sampled only after the peak T cell response. Unmutated variant regions are reportedly the target of nearly half of TCRs that are spike-specific.

This TCR came from an adult in good health. Sequencing was performed on peripheral blood, taken on day 0 of AZD1222 vaccination. The rearrangement joins TRBV2 to TRBJ2-6; the D is unclear. CDR3 in amino acids: CASTPAPGANVLTF. DNA of the CDR3: TGTGCCAGCACCCCAGCCCCTGGGGCCAACGTCCTGACTTTC.